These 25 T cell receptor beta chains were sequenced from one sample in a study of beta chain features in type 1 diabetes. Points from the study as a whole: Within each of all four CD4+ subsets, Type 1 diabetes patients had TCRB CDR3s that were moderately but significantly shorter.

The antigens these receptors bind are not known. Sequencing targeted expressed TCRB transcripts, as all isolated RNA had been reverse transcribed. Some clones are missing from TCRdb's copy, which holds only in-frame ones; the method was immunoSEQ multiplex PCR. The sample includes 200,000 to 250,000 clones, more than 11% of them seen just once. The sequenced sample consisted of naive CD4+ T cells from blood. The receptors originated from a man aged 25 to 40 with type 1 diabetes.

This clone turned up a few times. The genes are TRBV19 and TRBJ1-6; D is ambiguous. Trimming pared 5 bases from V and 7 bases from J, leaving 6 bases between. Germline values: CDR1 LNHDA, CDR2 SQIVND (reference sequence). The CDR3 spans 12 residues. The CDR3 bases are TGTGCCAGTAGTGTCCTCAATTCACCCCTCCACTTT. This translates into CASSVLNSPLHF.

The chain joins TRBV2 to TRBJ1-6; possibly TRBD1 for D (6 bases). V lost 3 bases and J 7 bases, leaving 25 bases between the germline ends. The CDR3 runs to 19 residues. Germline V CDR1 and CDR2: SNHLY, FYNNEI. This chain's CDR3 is CASSEMGLRSRDINSPLHF. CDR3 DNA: TGTGCCAGCAGTGAGATGGGGCTGAGGTCCCGGGACATCAATTCACCCCTCCACTTT.

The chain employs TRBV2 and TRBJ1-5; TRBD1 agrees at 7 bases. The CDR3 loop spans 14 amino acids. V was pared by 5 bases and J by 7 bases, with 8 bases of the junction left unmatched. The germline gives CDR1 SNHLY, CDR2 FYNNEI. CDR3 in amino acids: CASSRQGSGQPQHF. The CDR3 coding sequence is TGTGCCAGCAGTCGACAGGGATCGGGGCAGCCCCAGCATTTT.

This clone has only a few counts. CDR3 sequence: CSVEVLAGGPGNEQFF. CDR3 in DNA: TGCAGCGTTGAAGTACTAGCGGGAGGGCCGGGGAATGAGCAGTTCTTC. The V call is TRBV29-1, the J call TRBJ2-1, with 13 bases aligning to TRBD2. The CDR3 covers 16 residues. CDR1 and CDR2 (germline): SQVTM, ANQGSEA. The V gene end was trimmed by 1 base and the J gene end by 7 bases; junction bases not matched to a gene: 7.

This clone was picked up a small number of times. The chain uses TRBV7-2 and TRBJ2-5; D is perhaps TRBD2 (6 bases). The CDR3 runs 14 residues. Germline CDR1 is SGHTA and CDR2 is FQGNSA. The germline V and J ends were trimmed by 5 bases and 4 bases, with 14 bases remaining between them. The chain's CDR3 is CASSPNSGGETQYF. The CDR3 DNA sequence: TGTGCCAGCAGCCCTAATTCCGGGGGAGAGACCCAGTACTTC. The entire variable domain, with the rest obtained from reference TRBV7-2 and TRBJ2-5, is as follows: GAGVSQSPSNKVTEKGKDVELRCDPISGHTALYWYRQSLGQGLEFLIYFQGNSAPDKSGLPSDRFSAERTGGSVSTLTIQRTQQEDSAVYLCASSPNSGGETQYFGPGTRLLVL.

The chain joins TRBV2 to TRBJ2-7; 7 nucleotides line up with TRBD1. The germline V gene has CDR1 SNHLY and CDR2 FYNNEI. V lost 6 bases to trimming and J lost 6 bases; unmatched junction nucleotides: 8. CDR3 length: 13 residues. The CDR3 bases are TGTGCCAGCAGCCCGACAGGGTTCGGCGAGCAGTACTTC. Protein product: CASSPTGFGEQYF.

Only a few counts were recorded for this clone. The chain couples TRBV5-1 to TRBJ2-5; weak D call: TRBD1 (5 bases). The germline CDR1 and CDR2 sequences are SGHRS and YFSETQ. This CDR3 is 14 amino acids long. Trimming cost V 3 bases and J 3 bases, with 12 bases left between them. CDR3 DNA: TGCGCCAGCAGCTCCCCGCCAGGGAAAGAGACCCAGTACTTC. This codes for CASSSPPGKETQYF.

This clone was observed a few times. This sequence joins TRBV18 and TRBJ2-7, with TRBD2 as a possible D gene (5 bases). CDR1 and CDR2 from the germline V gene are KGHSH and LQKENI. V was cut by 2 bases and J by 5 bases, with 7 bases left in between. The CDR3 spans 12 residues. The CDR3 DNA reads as TGTGCCAGCTCACCAGCGGGCCACGAGCAGTACTTC. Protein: CASSPAGHEQYF.

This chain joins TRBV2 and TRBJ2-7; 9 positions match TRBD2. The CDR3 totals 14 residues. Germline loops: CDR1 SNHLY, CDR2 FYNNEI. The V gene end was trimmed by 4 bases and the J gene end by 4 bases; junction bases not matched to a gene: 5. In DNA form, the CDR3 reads TGTGCCAGCAGTGCGGCGGGGGGGGAGTACGAGCAGTACTTC. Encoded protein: CASSAAGGEYEQYF.

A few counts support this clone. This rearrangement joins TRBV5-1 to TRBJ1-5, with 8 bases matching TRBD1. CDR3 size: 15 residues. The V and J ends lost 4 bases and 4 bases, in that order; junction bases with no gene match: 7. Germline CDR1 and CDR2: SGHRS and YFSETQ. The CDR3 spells CASSLAGTGNQPQHF. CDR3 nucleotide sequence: TGCGCCAGCAGCCTCGCCGGGACAGGAAATCAGCCCCAGCATTTT.

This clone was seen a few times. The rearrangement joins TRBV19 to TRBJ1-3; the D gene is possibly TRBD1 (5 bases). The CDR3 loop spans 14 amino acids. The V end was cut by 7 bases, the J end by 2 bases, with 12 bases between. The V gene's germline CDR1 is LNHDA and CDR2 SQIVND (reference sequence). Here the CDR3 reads CASTDRPAGNTIYF. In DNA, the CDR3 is TGTGCCAGTACAGACAGACCGGCTGGAAACACCATATATTTT.

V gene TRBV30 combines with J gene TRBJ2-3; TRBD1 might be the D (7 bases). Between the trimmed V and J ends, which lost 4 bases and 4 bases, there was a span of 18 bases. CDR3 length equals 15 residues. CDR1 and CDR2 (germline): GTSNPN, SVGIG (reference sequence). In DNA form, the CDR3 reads TGTGCCTGGAACCTCGGGGCAGGGGGGCCAGATACGCAGTATTTT. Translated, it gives CAWNLGAGGPDTQYF.

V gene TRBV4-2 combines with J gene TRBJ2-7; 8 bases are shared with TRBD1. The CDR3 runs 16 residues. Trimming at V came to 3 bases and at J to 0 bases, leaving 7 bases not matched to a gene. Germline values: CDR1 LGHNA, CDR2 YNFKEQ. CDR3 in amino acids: CASSQAIGQGSYEQYF. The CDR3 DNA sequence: TGTGCCAGCAGCCAGGCTATTGGACAGGGCTCCTACGAGCAGTACTTC.

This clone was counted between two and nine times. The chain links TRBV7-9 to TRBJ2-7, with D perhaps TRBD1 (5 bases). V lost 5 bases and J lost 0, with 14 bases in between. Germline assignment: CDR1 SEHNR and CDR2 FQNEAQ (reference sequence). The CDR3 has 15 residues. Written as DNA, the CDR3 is TGTGCCAGCAGCGTTCTACAGGCGAGCTCCTACGAGCAGTACTTC. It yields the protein CASSVLQASSYEQYF.

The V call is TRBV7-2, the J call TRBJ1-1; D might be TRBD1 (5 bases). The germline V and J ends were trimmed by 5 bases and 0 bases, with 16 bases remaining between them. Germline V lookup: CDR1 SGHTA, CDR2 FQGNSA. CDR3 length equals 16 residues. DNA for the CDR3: TGTGCCAGCAGCCACAACCTAAGACAGATGAACACTGAAGCTTTCTTT. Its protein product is CASSHNLRQMNTEAFF.

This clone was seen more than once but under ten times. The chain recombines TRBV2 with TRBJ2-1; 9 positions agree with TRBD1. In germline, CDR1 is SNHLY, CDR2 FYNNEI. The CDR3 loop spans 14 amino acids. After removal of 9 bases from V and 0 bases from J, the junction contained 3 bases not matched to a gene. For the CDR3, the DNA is TGTGCCAGTAAGGACAGGGGCTCCTACAATGAGCAGTTCTTC. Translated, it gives CASKDRGSYNEQFF. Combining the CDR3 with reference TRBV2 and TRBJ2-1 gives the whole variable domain EPEVTQTPSHQVTQMGQEVILRCVPISNHLYFYWYRQILGQKVEFLVSFYNNEISEKSEIFDDQFSVERPDGSNFTLKIRSTKLEDSAMYFCASKDRGSYNEQFFGPGTRLTVL.

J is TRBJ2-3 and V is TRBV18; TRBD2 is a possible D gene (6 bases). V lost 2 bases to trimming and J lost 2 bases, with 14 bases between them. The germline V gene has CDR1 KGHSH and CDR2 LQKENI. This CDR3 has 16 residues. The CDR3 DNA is TGTGCCAGCTCACCAGGCATGGCGGGGATCACAGATACGCAGTATTTT. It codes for CASSPGMAGITDTQYF.

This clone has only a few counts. CDR3 residues: CASSAGLASDTQYF. DNA for the CDR3: TGTGCCAGCAGCGCGGGACTAGCGTCAGATACGCAGTATTTT. This rearrangement joins TRBV7-2 to TRBJ2-3, with TRBD2 identical over 10 bases. This CDR3 has 14 residues. Losses at the gene ends were 5 bases for V and 4 bases for J; bases not matched to a gene: 3. CDR1 is SGHTA and CDR2 is FQGNSA in the germline V gene.

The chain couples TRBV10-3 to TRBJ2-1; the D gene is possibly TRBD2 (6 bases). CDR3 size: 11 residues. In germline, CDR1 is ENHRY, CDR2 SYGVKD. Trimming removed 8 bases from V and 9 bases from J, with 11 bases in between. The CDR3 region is CAIRERAEQFF. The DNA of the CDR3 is TGTGCCATCCGCGAGCGGGCTGAGCAGTTCTTC.

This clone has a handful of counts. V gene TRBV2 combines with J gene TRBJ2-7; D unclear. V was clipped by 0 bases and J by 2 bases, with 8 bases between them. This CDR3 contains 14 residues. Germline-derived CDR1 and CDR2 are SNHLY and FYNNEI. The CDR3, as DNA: TGTGCCAGCAGTGAAGCGATGGGCCCCTACGAGCAGTACTTC. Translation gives CASSEAMGPYEQYF. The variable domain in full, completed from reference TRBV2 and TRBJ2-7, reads EPEVTQTPSHQVTQMGQEVILRCVPISNHLYFYWYRQILGQKVEFLVSFYNNEISEKSEIFDDQFSVERPDGSNFTLKIRSTKLEDSAMYFCASSEAMGPYEQYFGPGTRLTVT.

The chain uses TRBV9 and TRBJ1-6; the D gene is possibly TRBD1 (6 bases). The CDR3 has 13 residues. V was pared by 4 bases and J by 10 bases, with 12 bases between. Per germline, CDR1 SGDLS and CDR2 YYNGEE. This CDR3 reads CASSTGQNSPLHF. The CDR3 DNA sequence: TGTGCCAGCAGCACGGGACAAAACTCACCCCTCCACTTT.

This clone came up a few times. CDR3 in DNA: TGTGCCAGCAGCCCGACGGGAGCCTACGAGCAGTACTTC. Translated, it gives CASSPTGAYEQYF. The chain couples TRBV11-2 to TRBJ2-7; TRBD2 is a possible D gene (6 bases). Germline lookup yields CDR1 SGHAT and CDR2 FQNNGV. Trimming cost V 5 bases and J 2 bases, with 10 bases left between them. The CDR3 runs to 13 residues.

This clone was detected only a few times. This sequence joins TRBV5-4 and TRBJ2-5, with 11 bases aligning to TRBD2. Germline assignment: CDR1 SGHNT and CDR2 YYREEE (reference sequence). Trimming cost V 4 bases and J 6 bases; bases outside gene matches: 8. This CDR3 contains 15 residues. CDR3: CASSIGSGGAQTQYF. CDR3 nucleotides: TGTGCCAGCAGCATCGGTAGCGGGGGGGCCCAGACCCAGTACTTC. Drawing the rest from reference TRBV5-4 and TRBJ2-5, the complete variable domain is ETGVTQSPTHLIKTRGQQVTLRCSSQSGHNTVSWYQQALGQGPQFIFQYYREEENGRGNFPPRFSGLQFPNYSSELNVNALELDDSALYLCASSIGSGGAQTQYFGPGTRLLVL.

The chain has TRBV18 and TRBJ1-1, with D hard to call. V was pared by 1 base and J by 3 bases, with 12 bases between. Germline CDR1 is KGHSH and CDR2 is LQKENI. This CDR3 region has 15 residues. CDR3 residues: CASSPREVTDTEAFF. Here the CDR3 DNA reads TGTGCCAGCTCACCACGGGAGGTAACAGACACTGAAGCTTTCTTT.

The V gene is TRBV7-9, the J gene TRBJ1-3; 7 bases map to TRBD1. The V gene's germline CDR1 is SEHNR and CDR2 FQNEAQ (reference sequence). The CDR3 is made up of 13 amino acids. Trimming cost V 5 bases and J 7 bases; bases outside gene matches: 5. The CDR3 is CASSLLRGNTIYF. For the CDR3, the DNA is TGTGCCAGCAGCCTCCTCAGGGGGAACACCATATATTTT.